These 14 T cell receptor beta chains came from one sample sequenced in a study of OX40 agonist ivuxolimab in advanced cancers. Libraries were made using the immunoSEQ multiplex PCR assay. In TCRdb, the immuneACCESS table is reduced to in-frame sequences with V and J assigned. These tables do not hold every clone; where another copy was compared, an unresolved V gene accounts for under half, and the others remain unexplained. This sample lists approximately 70,000 clones; roughly 90% were detected once. Clones ranked in the top ten supply approximately 3% of the sample. The starting material was CD4+ or CD8+ T cells sorted from blood, obtained in a trial of the OX40 agonist ivuxolimab. All receptors derive from an adult with an advanced solid tumor such as melanoma, head and neck, liver or kidney cancer.

This rearrangement joins TRBV14 to TRBJ2-7; the D is unclear. Germline V gene sequence: CDR1 SGHDN, CDR2 FVKESK. This CDR3 region has 15 residues. V lost 4 bases to trimming and J lost 6 bases, with 19 bases between them. The DNA for the CDR3 is TGTGCCAGCAGCCGAGTGAGTAGCCCGACAAGCGAGCAGTACTTC. It is translated as CASSRVSSPTSEQYF.

This chain uses TRBV28 with TRBJ2-6; D ambiguous. CDR3 length: 17 amino acids. The germline gives CDR1 MDHEN, CDR2 SYDVKM. Trimming removed 5 bases from V and 0 bases from J, with 14 bases in between. The CDR3 sequence is CASSIHVVGSGANVLTF. The CDR3 coding sequence is TGTGCCAGCAGTATCCACGTAGTCGGCTCTGGGGCCAACGTCCTGACTTTC.

This sequence joins TRBV5-4 and TRBJ2-5, with 13 bases aligning to TRBD2. The germline CDR1 and CDR2 sequences are SGHNT and YYREEE (reference sequence). Losses at the gene ends were 4 bases for V and 1 base for J; bases not matched to a gene: 4. The CDR3 runs 16 residues. CDR3 in amino acids: CASSRGLAGAQETQYF. CDR3 nucleotides: TGTGCCAGCAGCCGAGGACTAGCGGGGGCCCAAGAGACCCAGTACTTC.

The V gene is TRBV30, the J gene TRBJ1-1; D remains ambiguous. The CDR3 spans 12 residues. Deletions cut 5 bases from V and 6 bases from J, with 13 bases between. Germline lookup yields CDR1 GTSNPN and CDR2 SVGIG (reference sequence). CDR3 DNA sequence: TGTGCCTGGGTACGGCGATTCGCTGAAGCTTTCTTT. Protein sequence: CAWVRRFAEAFF.

The gene calls are TRBV29-1 and TRBJ2-1; TRBD1 is a possible D gene (6 bases). CDR1 and CDR2 (germline): SQVTM, ANQGSEA. There are 12 residues in the CDR3. V lost 3 bases, J lost 6 bases, and 9 bases lay in between. DNA for the CDR3: TGCAGCGTTGAGAGGGGGAGCAATGAGCAGTTCTTC. This translates into CSVERGSNEQFF.

The chain has TRBV30 and TRBJ1-1, with D tentatively TRBD1 (5 bases). The CDR3 loop spans 13 amino acids. V was cut by 5 bases and J by 0 bases, with 10 bases left in between. Germline V gene sequence: CDR1 GTSNPN, CDR2 SVGIG (reference sequence). As DNA, the CDR3 is TGTGCCTGGGGGGACGGGTTGAACACTGAAGCTTTCTTT. It translates to CAWGDGLNTEAFF.

The chain is built from TRBV6-5 and TRBJ1-4, with a weak D call TRBD1 (6 bases). The CDR3 has 16 residues. CDR1 is MNHEY, CDR2 SVGAGI, per germline. V gave up 4 bases and J gave up 13 bases, with 25 bases separating them. DNA of the CDR3: TGTGCCAGCAGTTCCCGGGTCGGACAGAGTCTTTTTCGACTGTTTTTT. Its protein product is CASSSRVGQSLFRLFF.

CDR3 sequence reads: CASTARDPYEQYF. The CDR3 coding sequence is TGTGCCAGCACCGCCAGGGACCCCTACGAGCAGTACTTC. The chain joins TRBV2 to TRBJ2-7; D assignment may be TRBD1 or TRBD2 (5 bases each). Trimming cost V 7 bases and J 2 bases, with 12 bases left between them. Per germline, CDR1 SNHLY and CDR2 FYNNEI. The CDR3 runs 13 residues.

This chain connects TRBV5-7 to TRBJ2-4, with D possibly being TRBD2 (6 bases). TRBV5-7 is flagged as an ORF with uncertain function. The CDR3 is 12 amino acids. V shed 3 bases and J shed 8 bases, with 9 bases lying between them. The CDR3 DNA follows: TGTGCCAGCAGCTCCACGGGGGACATTCAGTACTTC. Its protein is CASSSTGDIQYF.

This chain joins TRBV2 and TRBJ1-1; 7 positions agree with TRBD1. The ends lost 4 bases at V and 6 bases at J; junction bases unmatched: 5. The CDR3 is 13 residues long. Germline V gene sequence: CDR1 SNHLY, CDR2 FYNNEI. CDR3 region: CASSGQGGAEAFF. The CDR3, as DNA: TGTGCCAGCAGTGGACAGGGAGGGGCTGAAGCTTTCTTT. Variable domain in full (rest from reference TRBV2 and TRBJ1-1): EPEVTQTPSHQVTQMGQEVILRCVPISNHLYFYWYRQILGQKVEFLVSFYNNEISEKSEIFDDQFSVERPDGSNFTLKIRSTKLEDSAMYFCASSGQGGAEAFFGQGTRLTVV.

This clone was picked up a small number of times. The rearrangement uses TRBV7-3 and TRBJ2-7, with a tentative D call TRBD1 (6 bases). Germline V gene data show CDR1 as SGHTA and CDR2 as FQGTGA. Trimming cost V 2 bases and J 2 bases, with 13 bases left between them. This CDR3 has 15 amino acids. CDR3 sequence reads: CASSLGPGEAYEQYF. The CDR3 nucleotides are TGTGCCAGCAGCTTAGGTCCAGGGGAAGCCTACGAGCAGTACTTC.

The chain has TRBV6-6 and TRBJ1-5; the D gene is possibly TRBD1 (5 bases). Germline V lookup: CDR1 MNHNY, CDR2 SVGAGI (reference sequence). The CDR3 has 15 residues. V gave up 7 bases and J gave up 0 bases, with 13 bases separating them. CDR3 residues: CASILAGSSNQPQHF. The DNA of the CDR3 is TGTGCCAGCATTCTAGCAGGGAGTAGCAATCAGCCCCAGCATTTT.

This chain links TRBV10-3 with TRBJ2-2; TRBD2 matches at 11 bases. Germline assignment: CDR1 ENHRY and CDR2 SYGVKD. The ends lost 1 base at V and 2 bases at J; junction bases unmatched: 6. This CDR3 comprises 18 residues. CDR3 amino acids: CAISEFNSGGDNTGELFF. The CDR3 DNA reads TGTGCCATCAGTGAGTTCAATAGCGGGGGGGACAACACCGGGGAGCTGTTTTTT.

V gene TRBV30 combines with J gene TRBJ1-4; 9 bases are a match to TRBD1. This CDR3 contains 15 residues. J was trimmed by 7 bases and V by 0 bases; bases with no gene match: 6. Per the germline V gene, CDR1 is GTSNPN and CDR2 is SVGIG (reference sequence). For the CDR3, the DNA is TGTGCCTGGAGTGTTTTCGGGACAGGGTTTGAAAAACTGTTTTTT. Translated, it gives CAWSVFGTGFEKLFF.